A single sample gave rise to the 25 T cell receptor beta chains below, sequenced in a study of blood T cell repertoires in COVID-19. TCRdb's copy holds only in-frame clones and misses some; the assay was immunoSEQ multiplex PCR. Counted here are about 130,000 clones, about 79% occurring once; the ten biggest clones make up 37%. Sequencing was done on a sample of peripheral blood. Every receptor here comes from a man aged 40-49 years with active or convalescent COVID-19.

This CDR3 is CASSSDRVNTEAFF. CDR3 nucleotides: TGTGCCAGCAGCTCCGACAGGGTAAACACTGAAGCTTTCTTT. The chain combines TRBV7-9 with TRBJ1-1; TRBD1 aligns across 7 bases. The CDR3 length is 14 residues. Germline V lookup: CDR1 SEHNR, CDR2 FQNEAQ (reference sequence). Trimming took 4 bases from V and 2 from J; bases not matched to a gene: 4.

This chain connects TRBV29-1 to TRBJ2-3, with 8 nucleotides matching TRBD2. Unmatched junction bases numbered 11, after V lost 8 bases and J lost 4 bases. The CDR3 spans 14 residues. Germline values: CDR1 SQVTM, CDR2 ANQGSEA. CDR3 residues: CSSGLALGPDTQYF. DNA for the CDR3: TGCAGCTCCGGACTAGCCCTAGGCCCAGATACGCAGTATTTT.

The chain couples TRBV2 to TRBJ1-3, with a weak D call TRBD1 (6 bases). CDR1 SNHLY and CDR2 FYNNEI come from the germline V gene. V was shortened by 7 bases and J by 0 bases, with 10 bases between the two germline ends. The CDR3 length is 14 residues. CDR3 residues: CASKGGTSGNTIYF. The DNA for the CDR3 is TGTGCCAGCAAGGGGGGGACCTCTGGAAACACCATATATTTT. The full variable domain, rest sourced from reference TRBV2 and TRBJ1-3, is EPEVTQTPSHQVTQMGQEVILRCVPISNHLYFYWYRQILGQKVEFLVSFYNNEISEKSEIFDDQFSVERPDGSNFTLKIRSTKLEDSAMYFCASKGGTSGNTIYFGEGSWLTVV.

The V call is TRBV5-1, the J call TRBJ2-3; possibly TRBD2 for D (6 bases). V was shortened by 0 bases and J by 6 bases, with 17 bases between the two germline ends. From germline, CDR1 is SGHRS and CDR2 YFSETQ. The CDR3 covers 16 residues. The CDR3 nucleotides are TGCGCCAGCAGCTTGGCCGGGGGAAGGGGACCGGATACGCAGTATTTT. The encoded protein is CASSLAGGRGPDTQYF.

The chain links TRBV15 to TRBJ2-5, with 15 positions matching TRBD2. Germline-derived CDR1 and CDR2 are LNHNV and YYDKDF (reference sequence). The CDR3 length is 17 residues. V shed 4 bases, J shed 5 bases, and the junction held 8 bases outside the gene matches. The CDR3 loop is CATSTGLAGGPGETQYF. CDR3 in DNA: TGTGCCACCAGCACCGGACTAGCGGGAGGGCCTGGGGAGACCCAGTACTTC.

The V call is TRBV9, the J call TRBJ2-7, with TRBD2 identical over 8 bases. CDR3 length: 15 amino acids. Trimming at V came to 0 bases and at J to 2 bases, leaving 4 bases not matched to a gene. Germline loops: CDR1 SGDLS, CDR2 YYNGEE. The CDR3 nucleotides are TGTGCCAGCAGCGTAGAAGCGGGGGTGACCTACGAGCAGTACTTC. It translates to CASSVEAGVTYEQYF.

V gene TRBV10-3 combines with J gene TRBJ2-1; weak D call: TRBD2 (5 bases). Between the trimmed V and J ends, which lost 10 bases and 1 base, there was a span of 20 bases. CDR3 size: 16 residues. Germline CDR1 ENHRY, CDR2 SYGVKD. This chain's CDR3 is CATDPTLGGSYNEQFF. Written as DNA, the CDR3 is TGTGCCACAGACCCAACCTTAGGAGGTTCCTACAATGAGCAGTTCTTC.

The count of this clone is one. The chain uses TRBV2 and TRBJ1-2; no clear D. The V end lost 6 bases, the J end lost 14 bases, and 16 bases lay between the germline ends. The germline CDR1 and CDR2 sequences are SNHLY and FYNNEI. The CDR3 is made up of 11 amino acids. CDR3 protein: CASSSVRIWTF. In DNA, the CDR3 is TGTGCCAGCAGCAGTGTCAGGATATGGACCTTC.

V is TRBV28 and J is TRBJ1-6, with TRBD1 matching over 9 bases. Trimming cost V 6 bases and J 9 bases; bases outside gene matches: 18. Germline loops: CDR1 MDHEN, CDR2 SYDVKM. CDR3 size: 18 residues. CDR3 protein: CASRPGTGMSPLFSPLHF. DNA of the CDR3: TGTGCCAGCAGACCCGGGACAGGGATGAGCCCGCTATTTTCACCCCTCCACTTT.

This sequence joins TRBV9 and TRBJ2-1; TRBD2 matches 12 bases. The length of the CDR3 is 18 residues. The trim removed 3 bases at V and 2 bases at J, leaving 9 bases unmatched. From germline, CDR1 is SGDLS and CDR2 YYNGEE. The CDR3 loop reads CASSASGGAIHPYNEQFF. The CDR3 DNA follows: TGTGCCAGCAGCGCTAGCGGGGGGGCCATTCATCCCTACAATGAGCAGTTCTTC.

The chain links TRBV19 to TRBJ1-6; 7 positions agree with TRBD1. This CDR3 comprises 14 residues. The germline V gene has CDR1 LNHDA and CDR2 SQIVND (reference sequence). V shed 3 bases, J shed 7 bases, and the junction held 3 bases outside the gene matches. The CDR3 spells CASSITGDNSPLHF. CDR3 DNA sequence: TGTGCCAGTAGTATCACAGGGGACAATTCACCCCTCCACTTT.

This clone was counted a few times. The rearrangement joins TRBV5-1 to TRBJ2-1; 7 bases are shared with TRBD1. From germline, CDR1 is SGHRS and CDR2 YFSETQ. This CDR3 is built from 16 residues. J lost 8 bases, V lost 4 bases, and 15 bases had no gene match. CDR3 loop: CASSRRTGGPEDEQFF. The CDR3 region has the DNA TGCGCCAGCAGCCGTCGGACAGGCGGCCCTGAGGATGAGCAGTTCTTC.

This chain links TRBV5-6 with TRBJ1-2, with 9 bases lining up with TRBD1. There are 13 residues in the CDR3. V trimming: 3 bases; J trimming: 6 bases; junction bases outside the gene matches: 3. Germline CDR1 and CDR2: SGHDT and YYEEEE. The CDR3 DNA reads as TGTGCCAGCAGCTACCGGACAGGGGATGGCTACACCTTC. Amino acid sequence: CASSYRTGDGYTF.

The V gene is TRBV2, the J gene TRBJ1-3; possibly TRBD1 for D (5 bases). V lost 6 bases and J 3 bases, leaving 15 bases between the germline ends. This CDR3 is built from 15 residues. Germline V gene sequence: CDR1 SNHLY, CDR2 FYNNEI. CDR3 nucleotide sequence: TGTGCCAGCAGAGACGCTGCGGGGCGTGGAAACACCATATATTTT. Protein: CASRDAAGRGNTIYF.

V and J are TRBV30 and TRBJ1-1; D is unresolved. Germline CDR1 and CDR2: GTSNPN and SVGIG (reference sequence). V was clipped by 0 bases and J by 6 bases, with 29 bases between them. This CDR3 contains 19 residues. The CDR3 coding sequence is TGTGCCTGGAGTGTACTGGCTGCTCGAGGGCGGGCTCCGACCCCTGAAGCTTTCTTT. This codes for CAWSVLAARGRAPTPEAFF.

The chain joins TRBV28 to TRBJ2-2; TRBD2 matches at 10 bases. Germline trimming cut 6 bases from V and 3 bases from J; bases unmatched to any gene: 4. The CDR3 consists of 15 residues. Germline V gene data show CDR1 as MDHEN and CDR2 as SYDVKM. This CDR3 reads CASSSGGADTGELFF. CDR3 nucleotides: TGTGCCAGCAGCAGCGGGGGGGCCGACACCGGGGAGCTGTTTTTT.

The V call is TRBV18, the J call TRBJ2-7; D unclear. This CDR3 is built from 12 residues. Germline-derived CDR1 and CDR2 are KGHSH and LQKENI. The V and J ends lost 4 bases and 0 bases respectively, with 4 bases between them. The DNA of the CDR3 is TGTGCCAGCTCACTATCCTCCTACGAGCAGTACTTC. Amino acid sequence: CASSLSSYEQYF.

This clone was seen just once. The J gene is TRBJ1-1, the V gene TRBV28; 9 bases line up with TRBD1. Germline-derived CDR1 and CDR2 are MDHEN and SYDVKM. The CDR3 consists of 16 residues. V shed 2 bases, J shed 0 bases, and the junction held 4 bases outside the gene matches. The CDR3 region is CASSLTGTGLNTEAFF. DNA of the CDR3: TGTGCCAGCAGTTTAACGGGGACAGGGTTGAACACTGAAGCTTTCTTT.

CDR3 amino acids: CAISEIEGTTGELFF. The CDR3 region has the DNA TGTGCCATCAGTGAGATTGAGGGTACCACCGGGGAGCTGTTTTTT. The V call is TRBV10-3, the J call TRBJ2-2; D is possibly TRBD2 (5 bases). The CDR3 is 15 amino acids. Germline CDR1 reads ENHRY; CDR2 reads SYGVKD. Trimming removed 2 bases from V and 4 bases from J, with 11 bases in between.

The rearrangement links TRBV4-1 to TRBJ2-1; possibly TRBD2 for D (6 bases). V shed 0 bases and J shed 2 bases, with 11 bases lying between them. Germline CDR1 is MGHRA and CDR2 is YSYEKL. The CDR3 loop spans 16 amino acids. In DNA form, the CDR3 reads TGCGCCAGCAGCCAAGAACCGGGAGAGGCCTACAATGAGCAGTTCTTC. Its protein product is CASSQEPGEAYNEQFF.

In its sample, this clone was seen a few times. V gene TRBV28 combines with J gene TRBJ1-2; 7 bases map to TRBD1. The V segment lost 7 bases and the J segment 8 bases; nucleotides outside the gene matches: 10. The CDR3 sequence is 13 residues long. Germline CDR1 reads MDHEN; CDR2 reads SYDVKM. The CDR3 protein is CASTTQGDGGYTF. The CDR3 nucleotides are TGTGCCAGCACCACTCAGGGGGATGGGGGCTACACCTTC.

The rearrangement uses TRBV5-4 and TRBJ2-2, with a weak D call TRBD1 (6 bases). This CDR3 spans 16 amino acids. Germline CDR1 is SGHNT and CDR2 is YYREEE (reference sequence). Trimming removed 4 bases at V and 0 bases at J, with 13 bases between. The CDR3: CASSPGTPSNTGELFF. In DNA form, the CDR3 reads TGTGCCAGCAGCCCGGGGACACCTTCGAACACCGGGGAGCTGTTTTTT.

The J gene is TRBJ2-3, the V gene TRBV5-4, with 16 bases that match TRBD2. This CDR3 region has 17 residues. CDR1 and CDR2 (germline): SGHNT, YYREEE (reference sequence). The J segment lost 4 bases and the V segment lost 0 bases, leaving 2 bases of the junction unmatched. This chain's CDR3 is CASSLAGTSGGADTQYF. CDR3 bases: TGTGCCAGCAGCTTGGCCGGGACTAGCGGGGGGGCAGATACGCAGTATTTT.

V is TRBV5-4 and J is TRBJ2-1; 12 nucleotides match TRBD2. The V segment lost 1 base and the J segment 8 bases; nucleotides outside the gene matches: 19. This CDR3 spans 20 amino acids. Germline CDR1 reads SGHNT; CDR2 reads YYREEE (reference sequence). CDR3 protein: CASSLSGLAGGKVNFDEQFF. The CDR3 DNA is TGTGCCAGCAGCTTGTCGGGCCTAGCGGGAGGGAAGGTGAATTTCGATGAGCAGTTCTTC.

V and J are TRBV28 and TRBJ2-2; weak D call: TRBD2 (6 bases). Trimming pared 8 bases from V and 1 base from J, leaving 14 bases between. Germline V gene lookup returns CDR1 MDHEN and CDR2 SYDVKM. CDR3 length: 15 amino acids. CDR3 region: CASGLASVNTGELFF. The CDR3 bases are TGTGCCAGCGGGTTGGCTAGCGTGAACACCGGGGAGCTGTTTTTT.